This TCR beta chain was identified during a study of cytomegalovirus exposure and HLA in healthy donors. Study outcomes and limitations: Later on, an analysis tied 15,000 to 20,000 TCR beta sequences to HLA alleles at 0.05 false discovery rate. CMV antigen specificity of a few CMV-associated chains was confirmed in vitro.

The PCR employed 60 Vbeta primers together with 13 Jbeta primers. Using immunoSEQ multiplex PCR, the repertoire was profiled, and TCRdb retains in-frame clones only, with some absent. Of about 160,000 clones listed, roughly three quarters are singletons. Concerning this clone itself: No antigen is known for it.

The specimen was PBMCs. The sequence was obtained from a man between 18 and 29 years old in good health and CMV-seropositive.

For the CDR3, the DNA is TGCAGTGCTAGTCGTGATCAGCCCCAGCATTTT. Translating gives CSASRDQPQHF. The V and J genes are TRBV20-1 and TRBJ1-5; unclear D gene. Germline CDR1 reads DFQATT; CDR2 reads SNEGSKA (reference sequence). Trimming cost V 3 bases and J 5 bases, with 5 bases left between them. The CDR3 spans 11 residues.